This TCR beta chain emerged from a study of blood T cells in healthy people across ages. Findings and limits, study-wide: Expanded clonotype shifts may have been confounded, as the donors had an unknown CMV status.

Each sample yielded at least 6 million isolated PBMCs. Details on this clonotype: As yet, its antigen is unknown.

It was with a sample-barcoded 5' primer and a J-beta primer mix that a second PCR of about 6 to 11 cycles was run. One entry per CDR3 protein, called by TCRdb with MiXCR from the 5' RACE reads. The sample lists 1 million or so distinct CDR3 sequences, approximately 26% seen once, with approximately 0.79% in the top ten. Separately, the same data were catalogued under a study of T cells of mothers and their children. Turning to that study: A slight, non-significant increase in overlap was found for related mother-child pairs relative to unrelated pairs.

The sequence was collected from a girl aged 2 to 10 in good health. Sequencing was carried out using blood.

The DNA of the CDR3 is TGTGCCAGCAGTTCTAGACAGGGGGCGCTGGATACGCAGTATTTT. This gives the protein CASSSRQGALDTQYF. This chain joins TRBV12-3 or TRBV12-4 and TRBJ2-3, with 10 bases fitting TRBD1. With V trimmed by 4 bases and J by 6 bases, 7 bases remained unmatched. This CDR3 region has 15 residues.